One sample yielded the 9 T cell receptor beta chains listed below, sequenced in a study of response to subunit inactivated influenza vaccine (dated by TCRdb to 2016 to 2018). The library relied on RT-PCR. Instrument on record: Illumina HiSeq 2500. The public sequencing data were trimmed at Q25 with fastp and processed into clonotypes with MiXCR by TCRdb, which kept only in-frame beta chains. Every entry covers one CDR3 protein and lists the most common genes and DNA from its rows. Present in this sample are 550,000 to 800,000 distinct CDR3 sequences, approximately 14% of which were seen just once. The ten largest clones represent roughly 6.4% of the sample. The sequencing used PBMCs from blood, collected 14 to 15 days before vaccination. Every receptor here comes from a man aged 45 to 65 who received an inactivated influenza vaccine. Donor details come from another sample of the same person, matched by shared clones.

CDR3 DNA: TGCAGCGTTGAAAACCGGGGCGCCTACAATGAGCAGTTCTTC. Translation gives CSVENRGAYNEQFF. This chain connects TRBV29-1 to TRBJ2-1, with D perhaps given as TRBD1 or TRBD2 (5 bases each). Deletions cut 2 bases from V and 2 bases from J, with 10 bases between. This CDR3 has 14 residues. The germline CDR1 and CDR2 sequences are SQVTM and ANQGSEA.

This clonotype was observed at least ten times. The chain links TRBV18 to TRBJ2-2; TRBD1 matches at 9 bases. CDR1 is KGHSH, CDR2 LQKENI, per germline. The CDR3 runs 16 residues. J lost 1 base, V lost 8 bases, and 8 bases had no gene match. In DNA form, the CDR3 reads TGTGCCAGCAGCCCACCGGGACAGGGGAACACCGGGGAGCTGTTTTTT. It codes for CASSPPGQGNTGELFF.

This clonotype came up a few times. This chain joins TRBV20-1 and TRBJ2-1; the D is unclear. The CDR3 is 14 amino acids. Germline V gene sequence: CDR1 DFQATT, CDR2 SNEGSKA (reference sequence). V lost 2 bases and J 0 bases, leaving 8 bases between the germline ends. The CDR3 spells CSARYPSSYNEQFF. The CDR3 region has the DNA TGCAGTGCTAGATACCCGAGCTCCTACAATGAGCAGTTCTTC.

This clonotype was detected only a few times. The J gene is TRBJ2-1, the V gene TRBV7-9, with a weak D call TRBD2 (5 bases). The CDR3 totals 15 residues. V was pared by 5 bases and J by 7 bases, with 18 bases between. The germline CDR1 and CDR2 sequences are SEHNR and FQNEAQ (reference sequence). The CDR3 loop is CASSPRRVDQNEQFF. The CDR3 DNA is TGTGCCAGCAGCCCAAGGCGGGTGGACCAAAATGAGCAGTTCTTC.

This clonotype was picked up a small number of times. This sequence joins TRBV4-3 and TRBJ2-1; tentative D call: TRBD1 (5 bases). Trimming left V 6 bases short and J 6 bases short, with 12 bases between. The CDR3 runs to 13 residues. Germline CDR1 LGHNA, CDR2 YSLEER. The CDR3 is CASRARGGNEQFF. The CDR3 DNA reads TGCGCCAGCAGAGCAAGGGGCGGCAATGAGCAGTTCTTC.

V gene TRBV5-1 combines with J gene TRBJ2-1, with TRBD2 as a possible D gene (7 bases). Germline V gene sequence: CDR1 SGHRS, CDR2 YFSETQ. The CDR3 sequence is 16 residues long. Between the trimmed V and J ends, which lost 2 bases and 1 base, there was a span of 13 bases. The CDR3 region is CASSFRGEGSYNEQFF. In DNA, the CDR3 is TGCGCCAGCAGCTTTAGGGGGGAGGGTTCCTACAATGAGCAGTTCTTC.

The genes are TRBV4-1 and TRBJ1-1; unclear D gene. CDR3 length: 15 residues. Germline CDR1 reads MGHRA; CDR2 reads YSYEKL. V lost 1 base and J 6 bases, leaving 15 bases between the germline ends. The CDR3 DNA sequence: TGCGCCAGCAGCCAAGGCCAGTTGGCTCACGCTGAAGCTTTCTTT. Amino acids: CASSQGQLAHAEAFF.

This sequence joins TRBV28 and TRBJ2-1; D is undetermined. V gave up 5 bases and J gave up 5 bases, with 13 bases separating them. The V gene's germline CDR1 is MDHEN and CDR2 SYDVKM. The CDR3 is 14 amino acids. This chain's CDR3 is CASSQGPNNNEQFF. The CDR3 DNA follows: TGTGCCAGCAGTCAAGGACCAAACAACAATGAGCAGTTCTTC.

The J gene is TRBJ2-2, the V gene TRBV20-1, with D perhaps TRBD2 (5 bases). This CDR3 comprises 13 residues. V gave up 5 bases and J gave up 3 bases, with 10 bases separating them. Germline V gene data show CDR1 as DFQATT and CDR2 as SNEGSKA (reference sequence). CDR3 nucleotide sequence: TGCAGTGCTTTGACTACCTACACCGGGGAGCTGTTTTTT. Translated, it gives CSALTTYTGELFF.